The 4 T cell receptor beta chains presented below share a single source sample, sequenced in a study of blood T cell repertoires in COVID-19. Method: immunoSEQ multiplex PCR; TCRdb's copy keeps in-frame clones and lacks some. The table includes under 45,000 clones, around 81% detected once. The specimen sequenced was peripheral blood. These receptors all come from a human donor in a cohort sampled during active COVID-19.

The rearrangement uses TRBV6-2 or TRBV6-3 and TRBJ2-1, with a weak D call TRBD2 (5 bases). This CDR3 is 17 amino acids long. Trimming removed 2 bases at V and 0 bases at J, with 14 bases between. Germline V gene data show CDR1 as MNHEY and CDR2 as SVGEGT. CDR3 nucleotide sequence: TGTGCCAGCAGTTACGCCACCGGACTCTCCTCCTACAATGAGCAGTTCTTC. Translated, it gives CASSYATGLSSYNEQFF.

This chain connects TRBV5-1 to TRBJ1-2; D uncertain. Germline loops: CDR1 SGHRS, CDR2 YFSETQ. The CDR3 has 14 residues. V was shortened by 0 bases and J by 1 base, with 7 bases between the two germline ends. CDR3 sequence reads: CASSLGQDNYGYTF. In DNA form, the CDR3 reads TGCGCCAGCAGCTTGGGACAAGATAACTATGGCTACACCTTC. The whole variable domain, remainder taken from reference TRBV5-1 and TRBJ1-2, is KAGVTQTPRYLIKTRGQQVTLSCSPISGHRSVSWYQQTPGQGLQFLFEYFSETQRNKGNFPGRFSGRQFSNSRSEMNVSTLELGDSALYLCASSLGQDNYGYTFGSGTRLTVV.

This clone was found a few times. V usage is TRBV7-2 and J usage is TRBJ2-7; 7 bases are shared with TRBD1. Trimming removed 3 bases from V and 3 bases from J; junction bases left unmatched: 11. Looked up from germline, CDR1 is SGHTA and CDR2 is FQGNSA. The CDR3 extends over 16 amino acids. The CDR3 sequence is CASSFTRTGIVYEQYF. The CDR3 DNA reads TGTGCCAGCAGCTTTACCCGGACAGGAATAGTCTACGAGCAGTACTTC.

V is TRBV30 and J is TRBJ2-5; 9 positions match TRBD2. This CDR3 comprises 14 residues. J was trimmed by 5 bases and V by 2 bases; bases with no gene match: 6. Germline V lookup: CDR1 GTSNPN, CDR2 SVGIG (reference sequence). The CDR3 is CAWSMSGGWETQYF. For the CDR3, the DNA is TGTGCCTGGAGTATGAGCGGGGGGTGGGAGACCCAGTACTTC.